The entry below gives a single TCR beta chain sequence along with its context. As yet, its antigen is unknown. The data originate from a study of OX40 agonist ivuxolimab in advanced cancers. Study as a whole: Melanoma, hepatocellular carcinoma, head and neck or renal cell cancer occurred in dose-escalation patients. Study findings and constraints: At 0.1 to 3.0 mg/kg, CD4+ and CD8+ blood T cells expanded clonally by week 6.

Trimming removed 4 bases at V and 5 bases at J, with 16 bases between. The CDR3 runs to 14 residues. Germline CDR1 and CDR2: SGHNT and YYREEE (reference sequence). Profiled with immunoSEQ multiplex PCR; TCRdb holds only in-frame clones, not every one. Altogether about 73,000 clones are present, 80% to 90% being singletons, with the ten largest covering 9.5% to 13%. This sequence joins TRBV5-4 and TRBJ2-7; the D gene could be TRBD1 or TRBD2 (6 bases each). The sequence was collected from an adult with an advanced solid tumor such as melanoma, head and neck, liver or kidney cancer. Sequencing was performed on CD4+ or CD8+ T cells sorted from blood, taken in a trial of the OX40 agonist ivuxolimab. CDR3 sequence: CASSRGRGDHEQYF. The CDR3, as DNA: TGTGCCAGCAGCCGGGGGCGTGGGGATCACGAGCAGTACTTC.